The source of this T cell receptor (beta chain) is a study of OX40 agonist ivuxolimab in advanced cancers. The data were produced by immunoSEQ multiplex PCR, yet TCRdb's version contains in-frame clones alone and is incomplete. The data show about 40,000 clones, with 80% to 90% seen just once and roughly 4.5% held by the top ten. The CDR3 covers 14 residues. V was clipped by 4 bases and J by 4 bases, with 14 bases between them. Germline V gene sequence: CDR1 MNHNY, CDR2 SVGAGI (reference sequence). V gene TRBV6-6 combines with J gene TRBJ2-7, with D possibly called TRBD1 or TRBD2 (6 bases each). The source material was CD4+ or CD8+ T cells sorted from blood, sampled in a trial of the OX40 agonist ivuxolimab. The TCR was taken from an adult with an advanced solid tumor such as melanoma, head and neck, liver or kidney cancer. This CDR3 reads CASSFDRTTYEQYF. CDR3 in DNA: TGTGCCAGCAGTTTCGACAGGACTACTTACGAGCAGTACTTC.